The 29 T cell receptor beta chains presented below share a single source sample, sequenced in a study of CD8+CD57+ T cells in acquired aplastic anemia. Profiling of TCR beta VDJ combinations and CDR3 sequences used genomic DNA as template. TCRdb itself ran the reads through MiXCR, one entry per CDR3 protein. The table includes around 200,000 distinct CDR3 sequences, around 60% detected once. Input material: sorted CD4+, CD8+, or CD8+CD57+ T cells (not recorded which) from PBMCs. The receptors were gathered from a human donor in good health.

The V and J genes are TRBV20-1 and TRBJ2-3; 9 bases fit TRBD1. The germline V gene has CDR1 DFQATT and CDR2 SNEGSKA (reference sequence). CDR3 length: 12 residues. V lost 5 bases to trimming and J lost 5 bases; unmatched junction nucleotides: 2. The CDR3 DNA is TGCAGTGCTCCGGGACAGGGAGATACGCAGTATTTT. This sequence encodes CSAPGQGDTQYF.

In its sample, this clonotype was seen many times. The chain couples TRBV4-1 to TRBJ1-6, with D maybe TRBD1 (6 bases). Trimming cost V 1 base and J 7 bases, with 11 bases left between them. CDR1 and CDR2 (germline): MGHRA, YSYEKL. There are 15 residues in the CDR3. The CDR3 reads CASSQVWTENSPLHF. The CDR3 DNA reads TGCGCCAGCAGCCAAGTTTGGACAGAGAATTCACCCCTCCACTTT.

A few counts support this clonotype. The chain is built from TRBV20-1 and TRBJ2-7; 9 positions match TRBD1. The V gene's germline CDR1 is DFQATT and CDR2 SNEGSKA (reference sequence). Trimming cost V 3 bases and J 3 bases; bases outside gene matches: 0. CDR3 length equals 12 residues. In nucleotides, the CDR3 is TGCAGTGCTAGGGACAGGGGCTACGAGCAGTACTTC. Protein product: CSARDRGYEQYF.

The sample holds one count of this clonotype. The chain uses TRBV2 and TRBJ2-2; no clear D. Between the trimmed V and J ends, which lost 7 bases and 10 bases, there was a span of 16 bases. CDR3 length equals 13 residues. Germline V gene lookup returns CDR1 SNHLY and CDR2 FYNNEI. In DNA form, the CDR3 reads TGTGCCAGCACGATCCCAGACTCCGAGGAGCTGTTTTTT. Translating it yields CASTIPDSEELFF. The whole variable domain, remainder taken from reference TRBV2 and TRBJ2-2, is EPEVTQTPSHQVTQMGQEVILRCVPISNHLYFYWYRQILGQKVEFLVSFYNNEISEKSEIFDDQFSVERPDGSNFTLKIRSTKLEDSAMYFCASTIPDSEELFFGEGSRLTVL.

This clonotype was picked up many times. The V call is TRBV11-2, the J call TRBJ2-1; 8 bases are shared with TRBD1. The CDR3 has 17 amino acids. V shed 6 bases, J shed 2 bases, and the junction held 12 bases outside the gene matches. Germline CDR1 and CDR2: SGHAT and FQNNGV. As DNA, the CDR3 is TGTGCCAGCAGTTCGCCCGGGGACAGGCTCCCCTACAATGAGCAGTTCTTC. Its protein is CASSSPGDRLPYNEQFF.

The chain is built from TRBV7-2 and TRBJ1-1; D gene unclear. The germline V gene encodes CDR1 SGHTA and CDR2 FQGNSA. V was shortened by 3 bases and J by 5 bases, with 7 bases between the two germline ends. This CDR3 is 12 amino acids long. In nucleotides, the CDR3 is TGTGCCAGCAGCTTGGTGAGGACTGAAGCTTTCTTT. This encodes CASSLVRTEAFF. Combining the CDR3 with reference TRBV7-2 and TRBJ1-1 gives the whole variable domain GAGVSQSPSNKVTEKGKDVELRCDPISGHTALYWYRQSLGQGLEFLIYFQGNSAPDKSGLPSDRFSAERTGGSVSTLTIQRTQQEDSAVYLCASSLVRTEAFFGQGTRLTVV.

This chain links TRBV7-8 with TRBJ2-7, with D possibly being TRBD1 (6 bases). The CDR3 is made up of 16 amino acids. Germline V lookup: CDR1 SGHVS, CDR2 FQNEAQ. V lost 4 bases, J lost 2 bases, and 18 bases lay in between. This CDR3 is CASSYPSGTQTYEQYF. In DNA form, the CDR3 reads TGTGCCAGCAGCTACCCATCCGGGACACAGACCTACGAGCAGTACTTC.

Regarding this clonotype: The CDR3 does not close with the conserved phenylalanine or tryptophan, likely indicating a read error. The DNA is left out, because the CDR3 cannot be placed on it with certainty; the CDR3 is given as TCRdb lists it. The chain has TRBV19 and TRBJ2-1; the table's D call, TRBD1, has no DNA check behind it. Per the germline V gene, CDR1 is LNHDA and CDR2 is SQIVND (reference sequence). Both ends counted, the CDR3 spans 18 residues. This CDR3 reads CASSIGAGGQGDTMSSSS.

This clonotype was counted many times. This chain uses TRBV4-1 with TRBJ2-7; D gene ambiguous. Trimming pared 4 bases from V and 2 bases from J, leaving 15 bases between. Germline assignment: CDR1 MGHRA and CDR2 YSYEKL. The CDR3 consists of 15 residues. CDR3 loop: CASSPSKVLTYEQYF. DNA of the CDR3: TGCGCCAGCAGCCCAAGTAAGGTTTTGACCTACGAGCAGTACTTC.

This clonotype was observed once. J is TRBJ2-7 and V is TRBV6-2 or TRBV6-3; D unclear. Germline CDR1 is MNHEY and CDR2 is SVGEGT. The CDR3 is 11 residues long. The V gene lost 7 bases and the J gene lost 4 bases, with 8 bases spanning the gap. The CDR3 DNA is TGTGCCAGCACATCCCTGTACGAGCAGTACTTC. Translation: CASTSLYEQYF.

The chain has TRBV2 and TRBJ1-5, with D possibly being TRBD1 (5 bases). This CDR3 is built from 13 residues. With 4 bases removed from V and 6 bases from J, the gap between germline ends came to 10 bases. Germline V lookup: CDR1 SNHLY, CDR2 FYNNEI. The CDR3 protein is CASSGGIGQPQHF. The CDR3 nucleotides read TGTGCCAGCAGTGGGGGGATCGGTCAGCCCCAGCATTTT.

The genes are TRBV7-2 and TRBJ2-1; 8 bases align to TRBD1. The germline V gene encodes CDR1 SGHTA and CDR2 FQGNSA. V was clipped by 5 bases and J by 4 bases; unmatched bases: 10. This CDR3 spans 16 amino acids. CDR3 in amino acids: CASSRGGQGGYNEQFF. The DNA for the CDR3 is TGTGCCAGCAGCCGAGGCGGACAGGGTGGTTACAATGAGCAGTTCTTC.

The chain carries TRBV15 and TRBJ2-2, with D possibly TRBD2 on 5 matching bases. Germline CDR1 reads LNHNV; CDR2 reads YYDKDF (reference sequence). The germline V and J ends were trimmed by 2 bases and 0 bases, with 10 bases remaining between them. The CDR3 loop spans 16 amino acids. The chain's CDR3 is CATSRFGKTNTGELFF. The CDR3 DNA reads TGTGCCACCAGCAGATTCGGGAAAACGAACACCGGGGAGCTGTTTTTT.

This clonotype was counted many times. This chain uses TRBV7-8 with TRBJ1-1; possible D gene TRBD1, 6 bases. Germline CDR1 SGHVS, CDR2 FQNEAQ. CDR3 size: 16 residues. Trimming removed 0 bases from V and 3 bases from J, with 14 bases in between. CDR3 amino acids: CASSLAGDKLYTEAFF. For the CDR3, the DNA is TGTGCCAGCAGCTTAGCGGGGGACAAGCTTTACACTGAAGCTTTCTTT.

In the case of this clonotype: A read error may account for a junction end that differs from germline. The chain uses TRBV9 and TRBJ2-3; TRBD2 matches at 9 bases. This CDR3 spans 11 amino acids. Germline assignment: CDR1 SGDLS and CDR2 YYNGEE. In DNA, the CDR3 is TGTGCCAGCAGCCTAGCGGGACTACAGGGTTTT. The encoded protein is CASSLAGLQGF. The full variable domain, in which reference TRBV9 and TRBJ2-3 provide the parts outside the CDR3, is DSGVTQTPKHLITATGQRVTLRCSPRSGDLSVYWYQQSLDQGLQFLIQYYNGEERAKGNILERFSAQQFPDLHSELNLSSLELGDSALYFCASSLAGLQGFGPGTRLTVL.

The count of this clonotype is one. This chain connects TRBV7-9 to TRBJ2-7; 9 bases agree with TRBD1. V lost 3 bases and J lost 5; bases outside the gene matches: 5. The germline V gene encodes CDR1 SEHNR and CDR2 FQNEAQ (reference sequence). The CDR3 sequence is 14 residues long. In DNA form, the CDR3 reads TGTGCCAGCAGCTTCAGGACAGGGGTGAACGAGCAGTACTTC. Its translation is CASSFRTGVNEQYF.

The J gene is TRBJ2-3, the V gene TRBV7-2; 9 nucleotides align to TRBD2. Per germline, CDR1 SGHTA and CDR2 FQGNSA. CDR3 length equals 15 residues. With V trimmed by 5 bases and J by 1 base, 4 bases remained unmatched. The CDR3 DNA reads TGTGCCAGCAGCGCTTGGACTAGCGGCACAGATACGCAGTATTTT. It codes for CASSAWTSGTDTQYF. The entire variable domain, with the rest obtained from reference TRBV7-2 and TRBJ2-3, is as follows: GAGVSQSPSNKVTEKGKDVELRCDPISGHTALYWYRQSLGQGLEFLIYFQGNSAPDKSGLPSDRFSAERTGGSVSTLTIQRTQQEDSAVYLCASSAWTSGTDTQYFGPGTRLTVL.

The V and J genes are TRBV10-1 and TRBJ2-2, with D uncertain. Trimming pared 0 bases from V and 7 bases from J, leaving 12 bases between. The CDR3 consists of 15 residues. In germline, CDR1 is WNHNN, CDR2 SYGVQD (reference sequence). The CDR3 bases are TGCGCCAGCAGTGAGTCCGGTCTGTCCGACGGGGAGCTGTTTTTT. It encodes CASSESGLSDGELFF.

This clonotype was detected ten times or more. The CDR3 here is CASSPPGPNQETQYF. The CDR3 region has the DNA TGTGCCAGCAGTCCCCCCGGCCCCAACCAAGAGACCCAGTACTTC. The V gene is TRBV6-6, the J gene TRBJ2-5, with D unclear. Germline values: CDR1 MNHNY, CDR2 SVGAGI (reference sequence). The CDR3 is 15 amino acids. V lost 5 bases to trimming and J lost 0 bases, with 13 bases between them.

The chain couples TRBV7-3 to TRBJ2-1; D is uncertain. This CDR3 is 13 amino acids long. Trimming cost V 5 bases and J 7 bases, with 12 bases left between them. Germline assignment: CDR1 SGHTA and CDR2 FQGTGA. The CDR3 here is CASSQGLGNEQFF. DNA of the CDR3: TGTGCCAGCAGCCAAGGGTTAGGGAATGAGCAGTTCTTC.

This clonotype is termed medium-sized (0.01 to 0.1%). The chain uses TRBV6-5 and TRBJ1-2; D not resolved. The germline gives CDR1 MNHEY, CDR2 SVGAGI. Trimming took 3 bases from V and 6 from J, leaving 11 bases between them. The CDR3 is 13 amino acids. CDR3 DNA: TGTGCCAGCAGTTATCGAAGTTCCGATGGCTACACCTTC. It is translated as CASSYRSSDGYTF.

This clonotype showed up many times. J is TRBJ1-1 and V is TRBV7-9; D call uncertain. The V end lost 3 bases, the J end lost 6 bases, and 14 bases lay between the germline ends. Germline V gene lookup returns CDR1 SEHNR and CDR2 FQNEAQ (reference sequence). The CDR3 runs 14 residues. DNA of the CDR3: TGTGCCAGCAGCTTCGAGGCTCTCGATCCTGAAGCTTTCTTT. This sequence encodes CASSFEALDPEAFF.

This clonotype occurred many times. The rearrangement joins TRBV4-1 to TRBJ2-3, with 9 bases that match TRBD2. Per the germline V gene, CDR1 is MGHRA and CDR2 is YSYEKL. This CDR3 is 16 amino acids long. After removal of 1 base from V and 3 bases from J, the junction contained 5 bases not matched to a gene. The CDR3 is CASSQAAGGATDTQYF. The CDR3 nucleotides read TGCGCCAGCAGCCAAGCAGCGGGGGGTGCGACAGATACGCAGTATTTT.

CDR3: CASSLTSGGAAGYTF. In nucleotides, the CDR3 is TGTGCCAGCAGCCTCACTAGCGGGGGGGCAGCTGGCTACACCTTC. The chain uses TRBV7-8 and TRBJ1-2; D may be TRBD1 (6 bases). The CDR3 totals 15 residues. CDR1 SGHVS and CDR2 FQNEAQ come from the germline V gene. V shed 5 bases and J shed 7 bases, with 20 bases lying between them.

The V gene is TRBV7-9, the J gene TRBJ2-1, with 8 bases identical to TRBD1. Germline V lookup: CDR1 SEHNR, CDR2 FQNEAQ (reference sequence). V shed 6 bases and J 10 bases; nucleotides not matched to a gene: 11. The CDR3 loop spans 14 amino acids. The CDR3 loop is CASSGQGRNYEQFF. The DNA for the CDR3 is TGTGCCAGCAGTGGACAGGGTCGAAACTACGAGCAGTTCTTC.

This clonotype was seen many times. This sequence joins TRBV14 and TRBJ1-2; no clear D gene. The CDR3 covers 16 residues. V was shortened by 1 base and J by 8 bases, with 20 bases between the two germline ends. From germline, CDR1 is SGHDN and CDR2 FVKESK. The DNA of the CDR3 is TGTGCCAGCAGCCAAGTTGCGATCGCGAATAGGATGGGCTACACCTTC. It translates to CASSQVAIANRMGYTF.

The CDR3 protein is CAGSGTGFYEQYF. CDR3 bases: TGTGCCGGCTCCGGGACAGGGTTCTACGAGCAGTACTTC. V and J are TRBV10-3 and TRBJ2-7; 9 bases are a match to TRBD1. The CDR3 runs 13 residues. The germline CDR1 and CDR2 sequences are ENHRY and SYGVKD. V was clipped by 11 bases and J by 3 bases; unmatched bases: 8.

This chain connects TRBV7-9 to TRBJ1-1, with D unresolved. The CDR3 has 13 residues. CDR1 is SEHNR, CDR2 FQNEAQ, per germline (reference sequence). The V and J ends lost 1 base and 6 bases respectively, with 9 bases between them. CDR3 sequence: CASSLGGHSEAFF. CDR3 coding DNA: TGTGCCAGCAGCTTAGGAGGGCACTCTGAAGCTTTCTTT.

J is TRBJ2-7 and V is TRBV2; 8 bases match TRBD1. Trimming took 3 bases from V and 5 from J; bases not matched to a gene: 12. The CDR3 has 16 residues. CDR1 SNHLY and CDR2 FYNNEI come from the germline V gene. CDR3 loop: CASSDMDWAGGDEQYF. CDR3 nucleotides: TGTGCCAGCAGTGATATGGATTGGGCAGGGGGCGACGAGCAGTACTTC.